The 24 T cell receptor beta chains listed next were all sequenced from one sample in a study of shared clonotypes between healthy human individuals. Generated by immunoSEQ multiplex PCR, the TCRdb table keeps only in-frame clones and is missing some. This table holds 2 million to 2.5 million clones, approximately 95% found once. The sample taken for sequencing was naive CD4+ T cells sorted from blood. Subset indicated: CD45RA+ positively selected. These receptors all stem from a young man in good health.

The chain links TRBV10-3 to TRBJ1-2, with a possible D match to TRBD1 (5 bases). The V end was cut by 4 bases, the J end by 4 bases, with 7 bases between. The CDR3 runs 12 residues. Per the germline V gene, CDR1 is ENHRY and CDR2 is SYGVKD. In DNA form, the CDR3 reads TGTGCCATCAGTGGACAGCCCTATGGCTACACCTTC. This codes for CAISGQPYGYTF.

The J gene is TRBJ1-5, the V gene TRBV19; D is unresolved. From germline, CDR1 is LNHDA and CDR2 SQIVND (reference sequence). Trimming removed 4 bases from V and 4 bases from J, with 5 bases in between. This CDR3 has 12 residues. The CDR3 region has the DNA TGTGCCAGTAGTAAGCTTAATCAGCCCCAGCATTTT. Its protein product is CASSKLNQPQHF.

The chain links TRBV7-3 to TRBJ1-6; a possible D gene is TRBD1 (5 bases). Trimming took off 1 base at V and 5 bases at J, with 12 bases between the two ends. Per germline, CDR1 SGHTA and CDR2 FQGTGA. The CDR3 loop spans 16 amino acids. CDR3 sequence (DNA): TGTGCCAGCAGCTTAAGCGGGGGGTCTGATAATTCACCCCTCCACTTT. Residues: CASSLSGGSDNSPLHF.

The CDR3 nucleotides are TGTGCCAGCAGCCCAACCCGCAAAGAGACCCAGTACTTC. As protein: CASSPTRKETQYF. V and J are TRBV7-3 and TRBJ2-5; D not certain. Trimming stripped 5 bases from V and 3 bases from J, with 10 bases between. The CDR3 is 13 amino acids. Germline V gives CDR1 SGHTA, CDR2 FQGTGA.

The chain employs TRBV23-1 and TRBJ1-1; TRBD1 matches 9 bases. TRBV23-1 is assigned to the ORF class and has an uncertain function. V was pared by 2 bases and J by 0 bases, with 7 bases of the junction left unmatched. The CDR3 sequence is 17 residues long. The CDR3 region is CASSQHRDRAMNTEAFF. CDR3 DNA: TGCGCCAGCAGTCAACACCGGGACAGGGCCATGAACACTGAAGCTTTCTTT.

The rearrangement links TRBV10-3 to TRBJ2-2; 7 bases line up with TRBD2. With V trimmed by 6 bases and J by 0 bases, 10 bases remained unmatched. CDR3 length: 17 amino acids. Germline V CDR1 and CDR2: ENHRY, SYGVKD. CDR3 in amino acids: CAIRRASGGSNTGELFF. Written as DNA, the CDR3 is TGTGCCATCAGGAGGGCTAGCGGAGGATCGAACACCGGGGAGCTGTTTTTT.

V usage is TRBV6-1 and J usage is TRBJ2-1; 7 nucleotides align to TRBD2. CDR1 is MNHNS and CDR2 is SASEGT in the germline V gene. The CDR3 loop spans 15 amino acids. Unmatched junction bases numbered 7, after V lost 5 bases and J lost 3 bases. The CDR3 DNA reads as TGTGCCAGCAGTACCCCGGGACTAAACTACAATGAGCAGTTCTTC. Translated: CASSTPGLNYNEQFF.

This chain connects TRBV10-3 to TRBJ2-5; 14 nucleotides match TRBD2. The ends lost 5 bases at V and 5 bases at J; junction bases unmatched: 7. Germline V gene sequence: CDR1 ENHRY, CDR2 SYGVKD. The length of the CDR3 is 16 residues. The CDR3: CAISMGLAGAEETQYF. The CDR3 nucleotides read TGTGCCATCAGTATGGGACTAGCGGGAGCTGAGGAGACCCAGTACTTC.

This chain links TRBV5-6 with TRBJ2-2, with 11 bases that match TRBD1. The CDR3 loop spans 17 amino acids. CDR1 and CDR2 (germline): SGHDT, YYEEEE. Trimming cost V 4 bases and J 0 bases; bases outside gene matches: 5. CDR3 sequence: CASSTPGQGANTGELFF. The CDR3 coding sequence is TGTGCCAGCAGCACTCCGGGACAGGGGGCGAACACCGGGGAGCTGTTTTTT.

The chain employs TRBV19 and TRBJ2-2; D gene ambiguous. V dropped 3 bases and J dropped 6 bases, with 5 bases sitting between them. Germline V CDR1 and CDR2: LNHDA, SQIVND (reference sequence). The CDR3 runs 12 residues. CDR3 sequence reads: CASSIVPGELFF. CDR3 in DNA: TGTGCCAGTAGTATCGTCCCCGGGGAGCTGTTTTTT.

The chain carries TRBV25-1 and TRBJ1-3, with 7 bases fitting TRBD1. Germline CDR1 and CDR2: MGHDK and SYGVNS. With 4 bases clipped from V and 4 bases from J, the junction kept 10 bases outside the gene matches. The CDR3 loop spans 16 amino acids. As DNA, the CDR3 is TGTGCCAGCAGTGGACGCCAGGGGGGGGACGGAAACACCATATATTTT. Its translation is CASSGRQGGDGNTIYF.

The chain couples TRBV10-3 to TRBJ2-3, with D perhaps TRBD2 (7 bases). The CDR3 sequence is 11 residues long. The V end lost 11 bases, the J end lost 5 bases, and 11 bases lay between the germline ends. CDR1 and CDR2 from the germline V gene are ENHRY and SYGVKD. The CDR3 sequence: CALRGGDTQYF. The DNA of the CDR3 is TGTGCCCTAAGGGGGGGAGATACGCAGTATTTT.

The V gene is TRBV4-1, the J gene TRBJ1-2, with D possibly being TRBD1 (5 bases). The length of the CDR3 is 15 residues. The germline V and J ends were trimmed by 0 bases and 4 bases, with 12 bases remaining between them. Germline values: CDR1 MGHRA, CDR2 YSYEKL. The CDR3 DNA follows: TGCGCCAGCAGCCAAGATCACGGGGCCCTCTATGGCTACACCTTC. The encoded protein is CASSQDHGALYGYTF.

The genes are TRBV4-1 and TRBJ1-1; no clear D. Germline CDR1 and CDR2: MGHRA and YSYEKL. This CDR3 is 14 amino acids long. V dropped 1 base and J dropped 4 bases, with 10 bases sitting between them. This CDR3 reads CASSQAGGSTEAFF. The CDR3 DNA sequence: TGCGCCAGCAGCCAAGCGGGTGGGAGCACTGAAGCTTTCTTT.

The chain has TRBV7-2 and TRBJ2-7; TRBD2 agrees at 8 bases. Germline lookup yields CDR1 SGHTA and CDR2 FQGNSA. This CDR3 is built from 15 residues. With 1 base clipped from V and 4 bases from J, the junction kept 6 bases outside the gene matches. This chain's CDR3 is CASSLERENVYEQYF. The DNA for the CDR3 is TGTGCCAGCAGCTTAGAGCGGGAGAACGTGTACGAGCAGTACTTC.

This clone appeared a single time. The genes are TRBV30 and TRBJ2-7; D is unclear. V shed 2 bases and J shed 2 bases, with 7 bases lying between them. Looked up from germline, CDR1 is GTSNPN and CDR2 is SVGIG (reference sequence). There are 12 residues in the CDR3. The CDR3 sequence is CAWSPSAYEQYF. CDR3 coding DNA: TGTGCCTGGAGTCCATCCGCCTACGAGCAGTACTTC.

The chain recombines TRBV7-2 with TRBJ2-1; TRBD1 matches 8 bases. Unmatched junction bases numbered 10, after V lost 4 bases and J lost 8 bases. Germline V gives CDR1 SGHTA, CDR2 FQGNSA. This CDR3 has 15 residues. The CDR3 DNA follows: TGTGCCAGCAGCTCAGACAGGGGAGTATGGTATGAGCAGTTCTTC. Protein product: CASSSDRGVWYEQFF.

The V and J genes are TRBV18 and TRBJ2-7; the match to TRBD1 covers 9 bases. CDR3 length equals 16 residues. Germline V gene data show CDR1 as KGHSH and CDR2 as LQKENI. Trimming took 3 bases from V and 7 from J; bases not matched to a gene: 13. CDR3 nucleotide sequence: TGTGCCAGCTCACCCCCCGGGACAGGGAATCTGGGAGAGCAGTACTTC. It yields the protein CASSPPGTGNLGEQYF.

The chain recombines TRBV18 with TRBJ2-3, with 9 bases matching TRBD2. Germline CDR1 reads KGHSH; CDR2 reads LQKENI. The V segment lost 3 bases and the J segment 3 bases; nucleotides outside the gene matches: 7. CDR3 size: 16 residues. CDR3 nucleotide sequence: TGTGCCAGCTCACCGCTAGCGGGGAGTGGTACAGATACGCAGTATTTT. It codes for CASSPLAGSGTDTQYF.

The chain has TRBV30 and TRBJ1-1, with D tentatively TRBD1 (6 bases). The V gene's germline CDR1 is GTSNPN and CDR2 SVGIG (reference sequence). The CDR3 sequence is 13 residues long. Trimming removed 3 bases at V and 1 base at J, with 9 bases between. This chain's CDR3 is CAWRGHSNTEAFF. CDR3 bases: TGTGCCTGGAGGGGACACTCGAACACTGAAGCTTTCTTT.

The chain recombines TRBV23-1 with TRBJ2-7; 7 bases align to TRBD2. TRBV23-1 belongs to the ORF category, with a function that is uncertain. V lost 4 bases and J lost 2; bases outside the gene matches: 8. The CDR3 loop spans 15 amino acids. CDR3 bases: TGCGCCAGCAGTCCCCGGGGAGGGTTGACCTACGAGCAGTACTTC. This codes for CASSPRGGLTYEQYF.

The chain's CDR3 is CASSLGEDEQFF. The CDR3 coding sequence is TGTGCCAGCAGCTTAGGGGAGGATGAGCAGTTCTTC. The chain employs TRBV11-3 and TRBJ2-1; D is possibly TRBD2 (6 bases). The CDR3 extends over 12 amino acids. V gave up 1 base and J gave up 8 bases, with 6 bases separating them. CDR1 is SGHNT, CDR2 YENEEA, per germline.

The V and J genes are TRBV6-6 and TRBJ1-2, with TRBD1 matching over 7 bases. Germline V gives CDR1 MNHNY, CDR2 SVGAGI (reference sequence). J gave up 7 bases and V 2 bases, and 7 bases lay outside the gene matches. CDR3 length: 14 amino acids. The CDR3: CASSYDREVSGYTF. The CDR3 bases are TGTGCCAGCAGTTACGACAGGGAGGTTAGTGGCTACACCTTC.

This chain uses TRBV28 with TRBJ1-1; D remains ambiguous. This CDR3 spans 11 amino acids. The V end lost 10 bases, the J end lost 9 bases, and 15 bases lay between the germline ends. From germline, CDR1 is MDHEN and CDR2 SYDVKM. CDR3 residues: CATQTGSQAFF. The CDR3 bases are TGTGCCACCCAGACCGGGAGTCAAGCTTTCTTT.